What follows are 5 T cell receptor beta chains derived from one specimen sequenced in a study of OX40 agonist ivuxolimab in advanced cancers. TCRdb's copy holds only in-frame clones and misses some; the assay was immunoSEQ multiplex PCR. The data hold approximately 67,000 clones, with 75% to 95% observed a single time. Sequenced here: CD4+ or CD8+ T cells sorted from blood, sampled in a trial of the OX40 agonist ivuxolimab. These receptors originate from an adult with an advanced solid tumor such as melanoma, head and neck, liver or kidney cancer.

The V gene is TRBV27, the J gene TRBJ2-3; D remains unclear. Trimming stripped 2 bases from V and 2 bases from J, with 5 bases between. CDR3 length equals 13 residues. CDR1 is MNHEY, CDR2 SMNVEV, per germline (reference sequence). The CDR3 loop is CASSLLATDTQYF. The CDR3 DNA is TGTGCCAGCAGTTTACTGGCCACAGATACGCAGTATTTT.

The V and J genes are TRBV27 and TRBJ1-1, with 8 bases lining up with TRBD1. From germline, CDR1 is MNHEY and CDR2 SMNVEV (reference sequence). Unmatched junction bases numbered 11, after V lost 5 bases and J lost 3 bases. The CDR3 sequence is 16 residues long. For the CDR3, the DNA is TGTGCCAGCAGTCCCCTGCAGGGGGCGCGTGACACTGAAGCTTTCTTT. This encodes CASSPLQGARDTEAFF.

V usage is TRBV7-6 and J usage is TRBJ1-4; unclear D gene. CDR3 length: 16 residues. The V and J ends lost 2 bases and 4 bases respectively, with 14 bases between them. CDR1 is SGHVS and CDR2 is FNYEAQ in the germline V gene. The CDR3 loop is CASSLLRGGSNEKLFF. The CDR3 coding sequence is TGTGCCAGCAGCTTATTACGGGGAGGGAGTAATGAAAAACTGTTTTTT.

The chain joins TRBV4-3 to TRBJ1-1, with 7 bases aligning to TRBD1. The CDR3 is made up of 14 amino acids. V gave up 3 bases and J gave up 4 bases; unmatched junction bases: 5. Germline CDR1 and CDR2: LGHNA and YSLEER. CDR3 sequence (DNA): TGCGCCAGCAGCCACGAAGGGGGCTCCACTGAAGCTTTCTTT. Its protein product is CASSHEGGSTEAFF.

V and J are TRBV28 and TRBJ2-7, with 9 bases matching TRBD1. Germline V lookup: CDR1 MDHEN, CDR2 SYDVKM. This CDR3 has 14 residues. Trimming took 3 bases from V and 4 from J; bases not matched to a gene: 4. This CDR3 is CASSLGQGGYEQYF. CDR3 bases: TGTGCCAGCAGTTTGGGACAGGGTGGGTACGAGCAGTACTTC.